This T cell receptor beta chain was recorded in a study of T cell repertoires in cytomegalovirus infection (dated 2019 in TCRdb). At the level of the whole study: Peptide stimulations targeted recently identified HLA-C-restricted CMV epitopes, whose presentation resists viral immunomodulation, together with well-studied HLA-B-restricted epitopes. Because public TCR beta signatures pointed to carriage of CMV infection together with the matching HLA type, the HLA type of each donor mattered for the analysis. The study at large found these results: In both this cohort and an independent cohort of 352 donors, the cumulative frequency of public TCR beta family members distinguished carriers of CMV infection plus the relevant HLA type. The ex vivo response was dominated by HLA-C-restricted CMV-specific TCR beta clonotypes, which also provided the single most frequent clonotype in two of eight donors.

Reading the label with the study, this specimen's treatment or condition is: in vitro stimulation with specific CMV peptide epitopes to enrich CMV-specific T cells. The reads were generated on an Illumina HiSeq 1500. In-frame beta chains were kept once TCRdb had trimmed the public reads at Q25 with fastp and called clones with MiXCR. Every CDR3 protein is listed once, alongside the most common genes and DNA of its rows. Across this sample there are fewer than 650,000 distinct CDR3 sequences, with approximately 40% seen only once. The ten largest clones add up to over 45% of the sample. A remark on this clonotype: Its antigen is currently not known. Base qualities were left out, and no much larger clone turns up one base away.

Trimming removed 3 bases from V and 7 bases from J, leaving 11 bases between the germline ends. The CDR3 goes from the cysteine to the phenylalanine over 13 residues. The CDR3 DNA has 39 bases and is translated from base 1. The germline V gene supplies CDR1 SGHTA and CDR2 FQGNSA. The sample consisted of cultured PBMCs, taken from culture after CMV antigen stimulation. This clonotype was sampled from a human donor in good health (CMV status not recorded). Some clones in this sample may be carry-over from other donors' samples. The V and J genes are TRBV7-2 and TRBJ2-3; the D gene cannot be resolved reliably. The DNA sequence reads TGTGCCAGCAGCTTTCGTTTGGGATATACGCAGTATTTT. Its protein reads: CASSFRLGYTQYF.